This TCR beta chain was obtained from a study of T cells in localized non-small cell lung cancer. The study's findings and limits: Uninvolved adjacent lung showed peak T cell clonality, exceeding tumor. There was an association of higher blood T cell density with longer overall survival.

Clones were read by immunoSEQ multiplex PCR, and TCRdb kept only the in-frame ones, dropping some. The sample shows around 34,000 clones, 93% of them seen only once. On this clone: The antigen is unknown.

The CDR3 is 13 amino acids. The germline V gene has CDR1 MNHNY and CDR2 SVGAGI (reference sequence). V was pared by 6 bases and J by 4 bases, with 13 bases between. The chain combines TRBV6-6 with TRBJ2-7; D not certain. Sequenced here: peripheral blood, sampled before any cancer treatment. The receptor was isolated from a female donor of 60 years or more with stage I lung adenocarcinoma. The CDR3, as DNA: TGTGCCAGCAGCTCAGGAACCAAATACGAGCAGTACTTC. Translated, it gives CASSSGTKYEQYF.